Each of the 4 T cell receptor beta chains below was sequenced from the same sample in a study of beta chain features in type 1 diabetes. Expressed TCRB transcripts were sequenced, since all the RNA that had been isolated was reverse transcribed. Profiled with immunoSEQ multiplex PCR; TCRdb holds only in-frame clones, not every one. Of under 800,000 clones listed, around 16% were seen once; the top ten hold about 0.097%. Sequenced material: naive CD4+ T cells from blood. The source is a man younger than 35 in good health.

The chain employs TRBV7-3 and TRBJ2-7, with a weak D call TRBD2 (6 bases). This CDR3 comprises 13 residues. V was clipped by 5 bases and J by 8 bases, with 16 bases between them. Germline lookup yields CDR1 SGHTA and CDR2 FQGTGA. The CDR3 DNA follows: TGTGCCAGCAGCCCCGGGAGCCCAGGCAAGCAGTACTTC. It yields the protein CASSPGSPGKQYF. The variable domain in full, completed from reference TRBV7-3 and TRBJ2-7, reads GAGVSQTPSNKVTEKGKYVELRCDPISGHTALYWYRQSLGQGPEFLIYFQGTGAADDSGLPNDRFFAVRPEGSVSTLKIQRTERGDSAVYLCASSPGSPGKQYFGPGTRLTVT.

The CDR3 loop is CASRRNLAILTDTQYF. DNA for the CDR3: TGTGCCAGCAGGCGAAACCTAGCGATACTTACAGATACGCAGTATTTT. The chain uses TRBV7-9 and TRBJ2-3; a possible D gene is TRBD2 (6 bases). The germline CDR1 and CDR2 sequences are SEHNR and FQNEAQ (reference sequence). The V gene lost 6 bases and the J gene lost 3 bases, with 19 bases spanning the gap. This CDR3 region has 16 residues.

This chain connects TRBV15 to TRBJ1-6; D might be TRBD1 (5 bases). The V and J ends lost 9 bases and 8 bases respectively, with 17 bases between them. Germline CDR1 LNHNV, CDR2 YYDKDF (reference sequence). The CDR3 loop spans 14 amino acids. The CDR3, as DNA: TGTGCCACTAAAACTGGGGGGAAGGATTCACCCCTCCACTTT. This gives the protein CATKTGGKDSPLHF.

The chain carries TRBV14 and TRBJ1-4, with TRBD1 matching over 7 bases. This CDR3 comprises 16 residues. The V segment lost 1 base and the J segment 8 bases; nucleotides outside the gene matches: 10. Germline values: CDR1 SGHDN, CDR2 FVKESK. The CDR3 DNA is TGTGCCAGCAGCCAAGCGTCAGGGGGGACGAGAGAAAAACTGTTTTTT. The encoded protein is CASSQASGGTREKLFF.